This T cell receptor beta chain was retrieved from a study of T cell responses to AZD1222 COVID-19 vaccine (dated by TCRdb to about 2021). Background for the entire study: A total of more than 230 trial participants underwent TCR sequencing, of whom 207 received two doses of AZD1222 and about 26 received two doses of the MenACWY control vaccine. Trial participants were enrolled by age into 18-55, 56-69 and 70-plus year subgroups, with roughly 160, 29 and 62 TCR-sequenced participants respectively.

The full study reports these points: The 56-69-year group was small, and its depth increase did not reach significance, likely because of low power. Reportedly, close to half of the unique spike-specific TCRs recognized epitopes lying outside the regions that are mutated in the B.1.351 and B.1.1.7 variants. Most participants were white British and females outnumbered males, and the authors suggested that clonal diversity may have been underestimated. Vaccine-associated CD4 TCRs spanned the whole spike protein, with dominant responses in regions 160-218 and 743-854. Spike-specific TCR breadth and depth rose significantly after two AZD1222 doses compared with day 0 and with MenACWY recipients. Conclusions about previously exposed vaccinees are limited because only five to seven AZD1222 recipients were SARS-CoV-2 seropositive at baseline. No day 14 peak-response samples were available, so repertoires were characterized only after the peak T cell response.

A few counts support this clone. Its antigen is still unknown. No clone much larger than this one lies a single base away; base qualities are absent. The CDR3 regions of human TCRbeta chains were analyzed by immunosequencing. The authors' pipeline ran thus. TCRs in the repertoires were compared against a reference library of SARS-CoV-2-specific TCRs that had been generated with the MIRA antigen-specificity platform. Breadth meant the fraction of unique TCRs that were SARS-CoV-2-associated, whereas depth meant the fraction of total T cells that were SARS-CoV-2-associated. Each spike-specific TCR was assigned to its reactive spike region and to a CD4 or CD8 class using the MIRA data. Log10-transformed breadth and depth values were compared by one-way ANOVA with Sidak's multiple comparisons tests. This is the immuneACCESS table as TCRdb keeps it, with only in-frame sequences that have V and J called. A part of the clones is gone; compared with another copy, unresolved V genes explain less than half, and the rest is unexplained. The V and J calls and clone size are taken from that table; D and trimming were inferred from the DNA. The sample has 80,000 to 100,000 clones on record, nearly 90% of them singletons. Of the sample, 2.5% to 3% is held by the ten largest clones.

Measured from the cysteine to the phenylalanine, the CDR3 is 11 residues long. The CDR3 DNA has 33 bases and is translated from base 1. Unmatched junction bases come to 0, with V trimmed by 4 bases and J by 3 bases. CDR1 and CDR2 are drawn from the germline V gene: SQVTM, ANQGSEA. The sample's time point label, decoded: baseline before first vaccination. The treatment or condition label of this sample denotes: meningococcal conjugate vaccine given as trial control. The vaccinee samples were drawn from two UK trials, COV001 and COV002, one of which was a single-blind randomized controlled phase 2/3 trial testing AZD1222 (ChAdOx1 nCoV-19) in healthy adults. For TCRbeta chain sequencing, PBMC samples from trial participants were taken at day 0 and at day 28 after the second dose.

This TCR was recovered from an adult in good health. Sequencing used peripheral blood, obtained on day 0 of MenACWY control vaccination. The chain couples TRBV29-1 to TRBJ2-7; TRBD2 agrees with 7 junctional bases. The CDR3 loop reads CSVGTSYEQYF. The sequence in DNA is TGCAGCGTTGGGACTAGCTACGAGCAGTACTTC.